This record concerns one T cell receptor (beta chain) sequence. This sample was included in a study of OX40 agonist ivuxolimab in advanced cancers. Study-wide background: Age averaged around 60 years (range roughly 23 to 85), and around 78% were male.

The V gene lost 8 bases and the J gene lost 3 bases, with 14 bases spanning the gap. Germline V gene lookup returns CDR1 SNHLY and CDR2 FYNNEI. This CDR3 is 14 amino acids long. Profiling relied on immunoSEQ multiplex PCR, and the TCRdb table lists in-frame clones only, not all of them. Of 55,000 to 80,000 clones in the sample, roughly 90% were seen once. The sample consisted of CD4+ or CD8+ T cells sorted from blood, taken in a trial of the OX40 agonist ivuxolimab. This chain connects TRBV2 to TRBJ1-5, with TRBD1 as a possible D gene (5 bases). This clonotype was sampled from an adult with an advanced solid tumor such as melanoma, head and neck, liver or kidney cancer. The CDR3 loop is CASQEGNNNQPQHF. The CDR3 DNA reads as TGTGCCAGCCAGGAGGGGAACAACAATCAGCCCCAGCATTTT.